This T cell receptor (beta chain) comes out of a study of shared clonotypes between healthy human individuals. Of note for this clone: Other DNA sequences from this sample encode an identical CDR3 as well.

Naive CD8 populations comprised CD45RO-negative cells positively selected for CCR7, excluding terminally differentiated effector memory CD45RA+ cells. V shed 0 bases and J shed 4 bases, with 4 bases lying between them. Germline V gene sequence: CDR1 SGDLS, CDR2 YYNGEE. This CDR3 spans 13 amino acids. Repertoires were generated with immunoSEQ multiplex PCR, while TCRdb's copy carries only in-frame clones and drops some. The top ten hold approximately 1% of the sample, which has some 1,900,000 clones, approximately 94% seen once. Sequencing was done on a sample of naive CD8+ T cells sorted from blood. The clonotype originates from a man in his late teens or twenties in good health. This chain uses TRBV9 with TRBJ2-2; no firm D call. This CDR3 is CASSVVSTGELFF. The CDR3 DNA sequence: TGTGCCAGCAGCGTAGTTTCCACCGGGGAGCTGTTTTTT.